These T cell receptor beta chains were read from a single sample in a study of T cell responses to AZD1222 COVID-19 vaccine. This table comes from immunoSEQ multiplex PCR, and its TCRdb copy is limited to in-frame clones, with some not included. This sample has roughly 140,000 clones, with over 80% found just once. This specimen consisted of peripheral blood, obtained on day 0 of MenACWY control vaccination. The receptors here all came from an adult in good health. Both conserved end residues are part of each CDR3. D genes are given only for firm matches. The size entry is marked missing in some rows and otherwise reads once, few, many or a size class.

clone size | J gene | D gene | V gene | CDR3 DNA | CDR3 protein
- | TRBJ1-5 | - | TRBV7-8 | TGTGCCAGCAGCTTAGGGCAGGATCAGCCCCAGCATTTT | CASSLGQDQPQHF
- | TRBJ1-1 | - | TRBV7-9 | TGTGCCAGCAGCTTGGTGGGGGAGGGGGAAGCTTTCTTT | CASSLVGEGEAFF
- | TRBJ2-7 | TRBD1 | TRBV6-6 | TGTGCCAGCAGTTGGGGACAGCAGAACTACGAGCAGTACTTC | CASSWGQQNYEQYF
- | TRBJ2-3 | - | TRBV28 | TGTGCCAGCAGTTTATGGGGATGGGGGAACGCTAGCACAGATACGCAGTATTTT | CASSLWGWGNASTDTQYF
- | TRBJ1-5 | - | TRBV5-1 | TGCGCCAGCAGCTTGGAAGGGTCTGATCAGCCCCAGCATTTT | CASSLEGSDQPQHF
- | TRBJ1-4 | - | TRBV7-9 | TGTGCCAGAGAGGACGCGGATGAAAAACTGTTTTTT | CAREDADEKLFF
- | TRBJ2-1 | - | TRBV7-2 | TGTGCCAGCAACCGCGGGACGGACCTTGAGGCGCAGTTCTTC | CASNRGTDLEAQFF
few | TRBJ1-2 | - | TRBV10-2 | TGCGCCAGCAGTGACGACAGGACCTATGGCTACACCTTC | CASSDDRTYGYTF
- | TRBJ1-2 | - | TRBV30 | TGTGCCTGGAGTCCAAAGGGGAACTATGGCTACACCTTC | CAWSPKGNYGYTF
- | TRBJ1-1 | - | TRBV3-1/TRBV3-2 | TGTGCCAGCAGCCGCGTGGGGGGAGTGACTGAAGCTTTCTTT | CASSRVGGVTEAFF
- | TRBJ1-5 | - | TRBV6-4 | TGTGCCAGCAGTGACTCAGGGGGTAATCAGCCCCAGCATTTT | CASSDSGGNQPQHF
- | TRBJ1-1 | - | TRBV6-4 | TGTGCCAGTAGACTTGGCGGGCAGGTTTTCTTT | CASRLGGQVFF
- | TRBJ2-2 | - | TRBV28 | TGTGCCAGCAGTCCTGGGGACTCCCTCACCTTTACTAGGGGGATTACCGGGGAGCTGTTTTTT | CASSPGDSLTFTRGITGELFF
- | TRBJ2-3 | TRBD1 | TRBV6-5 | TGTGCCAGCAGTTTCACAGGGGGACAAGCAGATACGCAGTATTTT | CASSFTGGQADTQYF
- | TRBJ2-5 | - | TRBV5-1 | TGCGCCAGCAGGCGGGGCGGGCTAGCCGACCAAGAGACCCAGTACTTC | CASRRGGLADQETQYF
- | TRBJ1-2 | - | TRBV27 | TGTGCCAGCAGTTTTTATTCCCCCTCGGAGGATGGCTACACCTTC | CASSFYSPSEDGYTF
- | TRBJ2-2 | - | TRBV9 | TGTGCCAGCAGCGTGAACACCGGGGAGCTGTTTTTT | CASSVNTGELFF
- | TRBJ1-3 | - | TRBV10-2 | TGCGCCAGCAGATCCAAGGACAGCTACTCTGGAAACACCATATATTTT | CASRSKDSYSGNTIYF
- | TRBJ1-5 | - | TRBV4-1 | TGCGCCAGCAGCCAAGATAGTCCGGGATCAAATAGCAATCAGCCCCAGCATTTT | CASSQDSPGSNSNQPQHF
- | TRBJ1-2 | - | TRBV19 | TGTGCCAGTAGTACCCTCGGGCGGCGATCCTATGGCTACACCTTC | CASSTLGRRSYGYTF
- | TRBJ1-1 | - | TRBV21-1 | TGTGCCAGCATCCATAGGGCGACAGGGGAAGGAAACACTGAAGCTTTCTTT | CASIHRATGEGNTEAFF
- | TRBJ2-1 | - | TRBV9 | TGTGCCAGCAGCGTAGGCGCGGGGAGCTCCTACAATGAGCAGTTCTTC | CASSVGAGSSYNEQFF
- | TRBJ1-6 | - | TRBV5-1 | TGCGCCAGCAAGGGCGGGGACTCACCCCTCCACTTT | CASKGGDSPLHF
- | TRBJ1-5 | - | TRBV27 | TGTGCCAGCAGTTTGTCCGGGGTCTGGCAGCCCCAGCATTTT | CASSLSGVWQPQHF
- | TRBJ1-1 | TRBD1 | TRBV20-1 | TGCAGTGCTAGTGTAGGGGGCGGGAACACTGAAGCTTTCTTT | CSASVGGGNTEAFF
- | TRBJ2-1 | TRBD2 | TRBV5-4 | TGTGCCAGCAGCTTGGCCCCGCGGGAGGGCCATGAGCAGTTCTTC | CASSLAPREGHEQFF
- | TRBJ2-5 | TRBD1 | TRBV6-5 | TGTGCCAGCGGGGAGGGACAGGGAGGGGAGACCCAGTACTTC | CASGEGQGGETQYF
once | TRBJ2-7 | - | TRBV19 | TGTGCCAGTAGTATAGGAGGGGTAGGGGACTACGAGCAGTACTTC | CASSIGGVGDYEQYF
few | TRBJ2-1 | - | TRBV7-2 | TGTGCCAGGGGCCGAGGATTCTCCTACAATGAGCAGTTCTTC | CARGRGFSYNEQFF
- | TRBJ2-6 | - | TRBV6-6 | TGTGCCAGCAGGTACGGGGCCAACGTCCTGACTTTC | CASRYGANVLTF
- | TRBJ1-5 | - | TRBV28 | TGTGCCAGCAGATCCGCCGGGACTCCGGGAAATCAGCCCCAGCATTTT | CASRSAGTPGNQPQHF
- | TRBJ2-7 | TRBD1 | TRBV27 | TGTGCCAGCTCATTCGGGACAGGGATCTACGAGCAGTACTTC | CASSFGTGIYEQYF
- | TRBJ2-4 | - | TRBV30 | TGTGCCTGGAGTCTACAGGGGGGGGCAAACATTCAGTACTTC | CAWSLQGGANIQYF
- | TRBJ2-3 | TRBD2 | TRBV10-3 | TGTGCCATCAGTGCGTTGAAGCGGGGGGGCGCAGATACGCAGTATTTT | CAISALKRGGADTQYF
- | TRBJ2-7 | TRBD1 | TRBV6-6 | TGTGCCAGCAGCCGTCCCCGGGACAGCCCCTACGAGCAGTACTTC | CASSRPRDSPYEQYF
- | TRBJ2-7 | TRBD2 | TRBV3-1/TRBV3-2 | TGTGCCAGCAGCCAAATTAGCGGGAGCTTCTACGAGCAGTACTTC | CASSQISGSFYEQYF
- | TRBJ1-5 | - | TRBV19 | TGTGCCAGTAGATCGCATAGGGGGACCAATCAGCCCCAGCATTTT | CASRSHRGTNQPQHF
- | TRBJ1-1 | - | TRBV28 | TGTGCCAGCAGTTTTCCCGGGCGAGCTTTCTTT | CASSFPGRAFF
- | TRBJ2-7 | - | TRBV11-2 | TGTGCCAGCAGCGCAGGACAGTGGGGCCTCTACGAGCAGTACTTC | CASSAGQWGLYEQYF
- | TRBJ2-2 | - | TRBV3-1/TRBV3-2 | TGTGCCAGCAGCCCCTCTACGGGGTCCGGGGAGCTGTTTTTT | CASSPSTGSGELFF
- | TRBJ1-1 | TRBD1 | TRBV10-3 | TGTGCCATCAGACTGACAGGGGAGGTCACTGAAGCTTTCTTT | CAIRLTGEVTEAFF
- | TRBJ2-7 | TRBD1 | TRBV5-1 | TGCGCCAGCAGCTTGATAGGACAGGGGGGGTACGAGCAGTACTTC | CASSLIGQGGYEQYF
- | TRBJ2-2 | - | TRBV6-5 | TGTGCCAGCATTCCTTCTAAGGACACCGGGGAGCTGTTTTTT | CASIPSKDTGELFF
- | TRBJ1-1 | TRBD1 | TRBV11-2 | TGTGCCAGCAGCTCACTCCGGACAGGGGGCACTGAAGCTTTCTTT | CASSSLRTGGTEAFF
- | TRBJ1-2 | TRBD1 | TRBV23-1 | TGCGCCAGCAGACCCAAGAGGGGACAGGCCTATGGCTACACCTTC | CASRPKRGQAYGYTF
- | TRBJ1-6 | - | TRBV27 | TGTGCCAGCAGTTTTCAGAGGGGGAATTCACCCCTCCACTTT | CASSFQRGNSPLHF
- | TRBJ2-5 | TRBD1 | TRBV2 | TGTGCCAGCAGTGCGAACCCGACAGGGTCTGGGGAGACCCAGTACTTC | CASSANPTGSGETQYF
- | TRBJ1-2 | - | TRBV27 | TGTGCCAGCAGTCCGGGGGGGGGCCGCTATGGCTACACCTTC | CASSPGGGRYGYTF
- | TRBJ1-1 | - | TRBV5-3 | TGTGCCAGAAGCTTTCCTGAGGGGCGGAACACTGAAGCTTTCTTT | CARSFPEGRNTEAFF
- | TRBJ1-1 | - | TRBV7-2 | TGTGCCAGCAGCTTAGAAGCAGGCCGGACAGCTGCTTTCTTT | CASSLEAGRTAAFF
- | TRBJ2-5 | TRBD2 | TRBV10-3 | TGTGCCATCAGTGAGACCGCGACTAGCGGGGTTGAGACCCAGTACTTC | CAISETATSGVETQYF